These 27 T cell receptor beta chains originate from one sample sequenced in a study of cytomegalovirus exposure and HLA in healthy donors. This PCR relied on a set of 60 Vbeta primers and 13 Jbeta primers. The repertoire was sequenced with immunoSEQ multiplex PCR; TCRdb's copy has only in-frame clones and lacks some. The table has about 200,000 clones, approximately 78% seen once. Sequenced sample: PBMCs. The receptors stem from a woman aged 18-35 years in good health and CMV-seronegative.

This chain connects TRBV10-2 to TRBJ2-7; D gene uncertain. V dropped 3 bases and J dropped 2 bases, with 14 bases sitting between them. Germline assignment: CDR1 WSHSY and CDR2 SAAADI. The CDR3 totals 15 residues. DNA for the CDR3: TGCGCCAGCAGTGATCCAAGGAGATATACCTACGAGCAGTACTTC. Residues: CASSDPRRYTYEQYF.

The rearrangement uses TRBV27 and TRBJ1-5; TRBD1 might be the D (5 bases). This CDR3 has 14 residues. Germline CDR1 reads MNHEY; CDR2 reads SMNVEV (reference sequence). The V and J ends lost 5 bases and 1 base respectively, with 9 bases between them. This CDR3 is CASSQGQSNQPQHF. In DNA form, the CDR3 reads TGTGCCAGCAGTCAGGGTCAGAGCAATCAGCCCCAGCATTTT.

The gene calls are TRBV29-1 and TRBJ2-7, with D possibly TRBD2 on 5 matching bases. The V gene's germline CDR1 is SQVTM and CDR2 ANQGSEA. V was cut by 7 bases and J by 0 bases, with 10 bases left in between. This CDR3 has 12 residues. CDR3 in amino acids: CSASDFSYEQYF. The CDR3 nucleotides are TGCAGCGCTTCGGACTTCTCCTACGAGCAGTACTTC.

The genes are TRBV4-1 and TRBJ1-2; D gene unclear. This CDR3 spans 15 amino acids. CDR1 and CDR2 (germline): MGHRA, YSYEKL. V lost 1 base, J lost 4 bases, and 13 bases lay in between. CDR3 sequence (DNA): TGCGCCAGCAGCCAAGGTGACACCTCAACCTATGGCTACACCTTC. Its protein is CASSQGDTSTYGYTF.

In this sample, this clone turned up once. CDR3 coding DNA: TGTGCCAGTAGTATAGAGGGACTAGCGGGCCCCACAGATACGCAGTATTTT. It is translated as CASSIEGLAGPTDTQYF. The J gene is TRBJ2-3, the V gene TRBV19, with 12 bases lining up with TRBD2. Germline lookup yields CDR1 LNHDA and CDR2 SQIVND (reference sequence). V dropped 0 bases and J dropped 2; count of bases not matched to a gene: 3. The CDR3 has 17 amino acids.

The rearrangement links TRBV2 to TRBJ2-5; 7 nucleotides agree with TRBD1. V gave up 5 bases and J gave up 1 base; unmatched junction bases: 4. CDR3 length equals 14 residues. CDR1 and CDR2 from the germline V gene are SNHLY and FYNNEI. CDR3 sequence reads: CASSNSGGQETQYF. For the CDR3, the DNA is TGTGCCAGCAGTAACTCAGGGGGCCAAGAGACCCAGTACTTC.

This clone came up once. The chain employs TRBV7-7 and TRBJ2-2; a weak D match, TRBD1 (6 bases). The V end was cut by 1 base, the J end by 5 bases, with 8 bases between. The CDR3 covers 14 residues. Germline CDR1 and CDR2: SSHAT and FNYEAQ (reference sequence). The CDR3 is CASSLDRATGELFF. CDR3 bases: TGTGCCAGCAGCTTAGACAGGGCGACCGGGGAGCTGTTTTTT. Supplemented by reference TRBV7-7 and TRBJ2-2, the full variable domain reads GAGVSQSPRYKVTKRGQDVTLRCDPISSHATLYWYQQALGQGPEFLTYFNYEAQPDKSGLPSDRFSAERPEGSISTLTIQRTEQRDSAMYRCASSLDRATGELFFGEGSRLTVL.

The rearrangement links TRBV7-2 to TRBJ1-2; D uncertain. CDR1 is SGHTA and CDR2 is FQGNSA in the germline V gene. Trimming stripped 3 bases from V and 0 bases from J, with 8 bases between. This CDR3 spans 14 amino acids. The CDR3 reads CASSLSLANYGYTF. Written as DNA, the CDR3 is TGTGCCAGCAGCTTGTCTCTCGCTAACTATGGCTACACCTTC.

The chain recombines TRBV29-1 with TRBJ2-1; 9 bases line up with TRBD2. With 5 bases clipped from V and 0 bases from J, the junction kept 11 bases outside the gene matches. Germline values: CDR1 SQVTM, CDR2 ANQGSEA. The CDR3 is 17 amino acids. CDR3 protein: CSVPPGREGLSYNEQFF. DNA for the CDR3: TGCAGCGTTCCCCCGGGGCGGGAGGGCCTCTCCTACAATGAGCAGTTCTTC.

The V and J genes are TRBV21-1 and TRBJ2-2; the table's D call TRBD1 went unverified against the DNA. TRBV21-1 is noted as a pseudogene. The CDR3 contains 15 residues. DNA of the CDR3: TGTGCCAGCCCCATCGGCAGGGAAGACACCGGGGAGCTGTTTTTT. Translation: CASPIGREDTGELFF.

This clone has a single count. The CDR3 here is CASSQDSRLAGGLLETQYF. The CDR3 nucleotides read TGCGCCAGCAGCCAAGATAGTCGGCTAGCGGGAGGTTTATTAGAGACCCAGTACTTC. The V call is TRBV4-1, the J call TRBJ2-5; 11 bases map to TRBD2. In germline, CDR1 is MGHRA, CDR2 YSYEKL. J gave up 4 bases and V 0 bases, and 13 bases lay outside the gene matches. CDR3 size: 19 residues.

This chain uses TRBV7-9 with TRBJ2-7; 7 bases fit TRBD1. The J segment lost 4 bases and the V segment lost 5 bases, leaving 14 bases of the junction unmatched. Germline V gene data show CDR1 as SEHNR and CDR2 as FQNEAQ (reference sequence). This CDR3 has 16 amino acids. The CDR3 here is CASSPSPGGGGYEQYF. CDR3 coding DNA: TGTGCCAGCAGCCCGTCCCCAGGGGGTGGGGGTTACGAGCAGTACTTC.

The chain links TRBV19 to TRBJ1-5; TRBD1 matches at 7 bases. The junction had 4 bases not matched to a gene; V was cut back by 4 bases and J by 7 bases. The germline V gene encodes CDR1 LNHDA and CDR2 SQIVND (reference sequence). CDR3 length: 13 amino acids. Written as DNA, the CDR3 is TGTGCCAGTAGTAGGGACAGCGGACAGCCCCAGCATTTT. Its translation is CASSRDSGQPQHF.

This chain links TRBV19 with TRBJ2-5, with 10 bases fitting TRBD2. CDR3 length: 15 residues. CDR1 LNHDA and CDR2 SQIVND come from the germline V gene (reference sequence). Trimming cost V 1 base and J 1 base; bases outside gene matches: 0. CDR3 nucleotide sequence: TGTGCCAGTAGTATAGTAGCGGGGGGCCAAGAGACCCAGTACTTC. Protein sequence: CASSIVAGGQETQYF.

The J gene is TRBJ1-1, the V gene TRBV5-4; no clear D gene. CDR3 length: 15 residues. Trimming removed 3 bases at V and 2 bases at J, with 14 bases between. The germline gives CDR1 SGHNT, CDR2 YYREEE (reference sequence). CDR3: CASSWIGRTNTEAFF. As DNA, the CDR3 is TGTGCCAGCAGCTGGATCGGTCGGACTAACACTGAAGCTTTCTTT.

This clone was seen more than once but under ten times. The chain uses TRBV4-3 and TRBJ1-3; weak D call: TRBD1 (5 bases). The V and J ends lost 1 base and 1 base respectively, with 11 bases between them. The CDR3 is made up of 16 amino acids. In germline, CDR1 is LGHNA, CDR2 YSLEER. This chain's CDR3 is CASSQGARQSGNTIYF. CDR3 sequence (DNA): TGCGCCAGCAGCCAAGGTGCGAGACAGTCTGGAAACACCATATATTTT.

This chain connects TRBV7-8 to TRBJ2-2; 9 nucleotides match TRBD2. Germline values: CDR1 SGHVS, CDR2 FQNEAQ. CDR3 size: 18 residues. V shed 1 base and J 0 bases; nucleotides not matched to a gene: 6. Here the CDR3 reads CASSLVLAGRTNTGELFF. CDR3 bases: TGTGCCAGCAGCTTAGTCCTAGCGGGGCGAACGAACACCGGGGAGCTGTTTTTT. Full variable domain (outside the CDR3, taken from reference TRBV7-8 and TRBJ2-2): GAGVSQSPRYKVAKRGQDVALRCDPISGHVSLFWYQQALGQGPEFLTYFQNEAQLDKSGLPSDRFFAERPEGSVSTLKIQRTQQEDSAVYLCASSLVLAGRTNTGELFFGEGSRLTVL.

This chain joins TRBV29-1 and TRBJ2-5; D unclear. The CDR3 contains 13 residues. The ends were cut back, 6 bases at V and 3 bases at J, with 14 bases in the middle. Germline values: CDR1 SQVTM, CDR2 ANQGSEA. CDR3 bases: TGCAGCGTCACTGAGCCCGGAGAAGAGACCCAGTACTTC. Protein sequence: CSVTEPGEETQYF.

V is TRBV28 and J is TRBJ1-2, with D uncertain. The germline gives CDR1 MDHEN, CDR2 SYDVKM. The length of the CDR3 is 13 residues. V lost 4 bases and J lost 6, with 12 bases in between. CDR3 in amino acids: CASSSLMSDGYTF. Written as DNA, the CDR3 is TGTGCCAGCAGTTCCTTGATGTCGGATGGCTACACCTTC.

This chain joins TRBV11-3 and TRBJ1-1; D is unclear. The CDR3 is 15 amino acids. Looked up from germline, CDR1 is SGHNT and CDR2 is YENEEA. V was pared by 3 bases and J by 5 bases, with 16 bases between. The CDR3 DNA reads TGTGCCAGCAGCTTCGCGGGTTGGGGTCGTACTGAAGCTTTCTTT. It codes for CASSFAGWGRTEAFF. Full variable domain (outside the CDR3, taken from reference TRBV11-3 and TRBJ1-1): EAGVVQSPRYKIIEKKQPVAFWCNPISGHNTLYWYLQNLGQGPELLIRYENEEAVDDSQLPKDRFSAERLKGVDSTLKIQPAELGDSAVYLCASSFAGWGRTEAFFGQGTRLTVV.

The rearrangement links TRBV5-6 to TRBJ1-4; D gene uncertain. Trimming pared 2 bases from V and 0 bases from J, leaving 5 bases between. The CDR3 has 14 amino acids. The germline gives CDR1 SGHDT, CDR2 YYEEEE. The CDR3 DNA sequence: TGTGCCAGCAGCTTCGGAGCAACTAATGAAAAACTGTTTTTT. Its translation is CASSFGATNEKLFF. The full variable domain, completed using reference TRBV5-6 and TRBJ1-4, is DAGVTQSPTHLIKTRGQQVTLRCSPKSGHDTVSWYQQALGQGPQFIFQYYEEEERQRGNFPDRFSGHQFPNYSSELNVNALLLGDSALYLCASSFGATNEKLFFGSGTQLSVL.

This chain uses TRBV7-2 with TRBJ1-4; the match to TRBD1 covers 7 bases. Trimming took 4 bases from V and 5 from J; bases not matched to a gene: 10. The CDR3 is made up of 16 amino acids. The germline CDR1 and CDR2 sequences are SGHTA and FQGNSA. The CDR3 coding sequence is TGTGCCAGCAGCTCGAGGACAGGCAGTGGGAATGAAAAACTGTTTTTT. Translating it yields CASSSRTGSGNEKLFF.

The CDR3 protein is CASSLNRDTYEQYV. The CDR3 coding sequence is TGTGCCAGTAGTTTGAACCGGGACACCTACGAGCAGTACGTC. This rearrangement joins TRBV19 to TRBJ2-7; D is perhaps TRBD1 (6 bases). CDR1 is LNHDA, CDR2 SQIVND, per germline (reference sequence). Trimming removed 5 bases from V and 2 bases from J, with 13 bases in between. The CDR3 runs to 14 residues.

This chain uses TRBV4-3 with TRBJ2-5, with TRBD2 identical over 15 bases. The CDR3 contains 18 residues. The germline V gene encodes CDR1 LGHNA and CDR2 YSLEER. After removal of 3 bases from V and 3 bases from J, the junction contained 8 bases not matched to a gene. The CDR3 region is CASSHHAGLAGGEETQYF. The CDR3, as DNA: TGCGCCAGCAGCCACCACGCGGGACTAGCGGGGGGAGAAGAGACCCAGTACTTC.

The rearrangement uses TRBV28 and TRBJ1-2; 10 bases align to TRBD1. This CDR3 is built from 14 residues. CDR1 is MDHEN and CDR2 is SYDVKM in the germline V gene. Trimming took 6 bases from V and 4 from J; bases not matched to a gene: 5. The CDR3 bases are TGTGCCAGCAGGGCGACAGGGGGCCCCTATGGCTACACCTTC. Protein product: CASRATGGPYGYTF.

This chain connects TRBV11-2 to TRBJ2-7; D unresolved. The ends were cut back, 4 bases at V and 3 bases at J, with 10 bases in the middle. There are 13 residues in the CDR3. From germline, CDR1 is SGHAT and CDR2 FQNNGV. The CDR3 nucleotides are TGTGCCAGCAGCTCGGTGACGGGCTACGAGCAGTACTTC. Translation gives CASSSVTGYEQYF. Looking up the rest from reference TRBV11-2 and TRBJ2-7 gives the full variable domain: EAGVAQSPRYKIIEKRQSVAFWCNPISGHATLYWYQQILGQGPKLLIQFQNNGVVDDSQLPKDRFSAERLKGVDSTLKIQPAKLEDSAVYLCASSSVTGYEQYFGPGTRLTVT.

The V and J genes are TRBV5-1 and TRBJ2-2; 10 bases match TRBD1. CDR3 length equals 15 residues. Germline CDR1 SGHRS, CDR2 YFSETQ. Trimming took 8 bases from V and 3 from J; bases not matched to a gene: 7. This CDR3 is CARTGQGRHTGELFF. The DNA of the CDR3 is TGCGCCAGGACGGGACAGGGGCGTCACACCGGGGAGCTGTTTTTT. Full variable domain (remainder filled in from reference TRBV5-1 and TRBJ2-2): KAGVTQTPRYLIKTRGQQVTLSCSPISGHRSVSWYQQTPGQGLQFLFEYFSETQRNKGNFPGRFSGRQFSNSRSEMNVSTLELGDSALYLCARTGQGRHTGELFFGEGSRLTVL.